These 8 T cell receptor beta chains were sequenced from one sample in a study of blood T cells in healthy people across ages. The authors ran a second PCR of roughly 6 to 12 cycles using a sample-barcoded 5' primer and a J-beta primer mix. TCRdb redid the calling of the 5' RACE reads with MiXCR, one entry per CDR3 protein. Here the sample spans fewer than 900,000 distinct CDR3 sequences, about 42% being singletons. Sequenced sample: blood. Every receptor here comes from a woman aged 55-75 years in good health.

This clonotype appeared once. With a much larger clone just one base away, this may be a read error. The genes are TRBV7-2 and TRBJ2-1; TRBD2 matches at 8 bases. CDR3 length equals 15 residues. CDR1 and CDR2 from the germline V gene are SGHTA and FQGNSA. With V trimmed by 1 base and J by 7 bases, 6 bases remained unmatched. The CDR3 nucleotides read TGTACCAGCAGCTTAGATACAGCGGGGGCGAATGAGCAGTTCTTC. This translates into CTSSLDTAGANEQFF.

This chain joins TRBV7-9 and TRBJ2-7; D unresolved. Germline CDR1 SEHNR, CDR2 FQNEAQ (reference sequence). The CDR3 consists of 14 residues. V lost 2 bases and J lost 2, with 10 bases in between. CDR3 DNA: TGTGCCAGCAGCTTATCTGGGGTCCCCTACGAGCAGTACTTC. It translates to CASSLSGVPYEQYF.

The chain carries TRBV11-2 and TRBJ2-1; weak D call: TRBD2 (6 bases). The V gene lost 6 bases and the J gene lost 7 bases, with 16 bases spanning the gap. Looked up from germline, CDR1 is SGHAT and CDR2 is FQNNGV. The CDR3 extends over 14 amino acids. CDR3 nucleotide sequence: TGTGCCAGCAGTGCGAGGGACTTAAGTAATGAGCAGTTCTTC. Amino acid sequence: CASSARDLSNEQFF.

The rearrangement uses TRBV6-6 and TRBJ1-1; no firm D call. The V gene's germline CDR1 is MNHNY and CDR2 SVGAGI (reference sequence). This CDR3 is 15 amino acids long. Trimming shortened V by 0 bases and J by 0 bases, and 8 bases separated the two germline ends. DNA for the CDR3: TGTGCCAGCAGTTACTCGAAGCAGTTGAACACTGAAGCTTTCTTT. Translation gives CASSYSKQLNTEAFF.

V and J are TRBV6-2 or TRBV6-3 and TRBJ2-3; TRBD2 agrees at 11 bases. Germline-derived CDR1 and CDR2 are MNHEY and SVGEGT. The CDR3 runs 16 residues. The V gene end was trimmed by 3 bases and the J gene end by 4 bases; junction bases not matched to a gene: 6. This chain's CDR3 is CASSYMTSGMPDTQYF. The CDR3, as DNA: TGTGCCAGCAGTTATATGACTAGCGGGATGCCAGATACGCAGTATTTT.

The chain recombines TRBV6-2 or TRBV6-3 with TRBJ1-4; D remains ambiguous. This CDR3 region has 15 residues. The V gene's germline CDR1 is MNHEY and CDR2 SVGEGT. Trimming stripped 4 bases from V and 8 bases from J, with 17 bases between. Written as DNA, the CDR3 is TGTGCCAGCAGTTTCAAAATCTCGGGAGAGGAAAAACTGTTTTTT. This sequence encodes CASSFKISGEEKLFF.

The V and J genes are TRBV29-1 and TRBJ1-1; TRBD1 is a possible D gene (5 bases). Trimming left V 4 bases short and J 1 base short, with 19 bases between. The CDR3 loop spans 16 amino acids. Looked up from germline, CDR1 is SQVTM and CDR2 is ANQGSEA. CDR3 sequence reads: CSVVGLGRPTNTEAFF. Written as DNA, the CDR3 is TGCAGCGTTGTGGGCCTGGGACGTCCTACGAACACTGAAGCTTTCTTT.

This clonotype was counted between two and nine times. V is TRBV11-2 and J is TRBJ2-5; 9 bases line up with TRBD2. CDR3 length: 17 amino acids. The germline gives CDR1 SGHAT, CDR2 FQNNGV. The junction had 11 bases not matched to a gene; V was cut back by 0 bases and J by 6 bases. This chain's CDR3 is CASSLEPSGAGGKTQYF. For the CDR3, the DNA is TGTGCCAGCAGCTTAGAGCCTAGCGGGGCGGGGGGAAAGACCCAGTACTTC.